This T cell receptor beta chain was documented in a study of T cells in Graves' hyperthyroidism and ophthalmopathy. Study observations and caveats: Most thyroid clonotypes that were expanded above 0.001 also turned up in blood. In validation, the model predicted ophthalmopathy. These predictions came a median 6.5 months before onset.

This clonotype has only a few counts. The antigen remains unidentified. The investigators amplified TCR beta CDR3 regions from RNA transcripts. Primed by the HTBI set, a first-round RT-PCR was run on the TCR CDR3. TCRdb re-called the multiplex PCR reads with MiXCR, one entry per CDR3 protein. This sample has about 520,000 distinct CDR3 sequences, with approximately 25% found just once. The CDR3 covers 14 residues. Trimming took 4 bases from V and 3 from J; bases not matched to a gene: 2. Germline CDR1 and CDR2: SGHKS and YYEKEE (reference sequence). The rearrangement uses TRBV5-5 and TRBJ2-5, with TRBD2 matching 11 bases. The clonotype comes from a woman in her twenties or thirties with Graves' ophthalmopathy. Sequencing input: blood. The CDR3 loop reads CASSPLAGEETQYF. The CDR3 nucleotides are TGTGCCAGCAGCCCACTAGCGGGAGAAGAGACCCAGTACTTC.